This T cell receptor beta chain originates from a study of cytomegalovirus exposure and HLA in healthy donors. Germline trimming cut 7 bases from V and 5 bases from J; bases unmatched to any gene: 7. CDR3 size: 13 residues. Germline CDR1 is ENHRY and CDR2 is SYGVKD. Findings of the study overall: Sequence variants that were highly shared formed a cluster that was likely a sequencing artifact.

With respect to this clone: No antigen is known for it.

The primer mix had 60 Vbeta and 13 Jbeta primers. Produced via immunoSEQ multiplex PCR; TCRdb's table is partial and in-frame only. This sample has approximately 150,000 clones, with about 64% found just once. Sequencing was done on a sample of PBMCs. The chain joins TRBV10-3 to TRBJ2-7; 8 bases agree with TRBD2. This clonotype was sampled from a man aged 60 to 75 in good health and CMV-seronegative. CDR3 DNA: TGTGCCATCAAGGAGCGGGAGTCCAACGAGCAGTACTTC. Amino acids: CAIKERESNEQYF.